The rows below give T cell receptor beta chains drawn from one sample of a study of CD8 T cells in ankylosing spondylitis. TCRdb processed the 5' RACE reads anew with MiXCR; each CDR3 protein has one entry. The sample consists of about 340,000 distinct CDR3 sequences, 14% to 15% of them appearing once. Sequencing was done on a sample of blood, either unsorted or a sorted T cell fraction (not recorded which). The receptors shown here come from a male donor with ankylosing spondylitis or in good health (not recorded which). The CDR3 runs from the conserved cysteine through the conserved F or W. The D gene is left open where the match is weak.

CDR3: CSVGTSGYEQYF; J: TRBJ2-7; D: TRBD2; V: TRBV29-1
CDR3: CASSPNPGEQYF; J: TRBJ2-7; D: .; V: TRBV5-5
CDR3: CASTSADRFNGYTF; J: TRBJ1-2; D: TRBD1; V: TRBV7-9
CDR3: CSASSLGPGSPLHF; J: TRBJ1-6; D: .; V: TRBV20-1
CDR3: CAISDGTGGTDTQYF; J: TRBJ2-3; D: TRBD1; V: TRBV10-3
CDR3: CASSLNAAYEQYF; J: TRBJ2-7; D: .; V: TRBV7-9
CDR3: CASSPSDRKNTGELFF; J: TRBJ2-2; D: .; V: TRBV5-1
CDR3: CASRPRRTGDGNTIYF; J: TRBJ1-3; D: TRBD1; V: TRBV2
CDR3: CASSYYRGGQPQHF; J: TRBJ1-5; D: .; V: TRBV6-5
CDR3: CSALWRAGGTDTQYF; J: TRBJ2-3; D: TRBD2; V: TRBV20-1
CDR3: CASNNGGGGYNEQFF; J: TRBJ2-1; D: TRBD2; V: TRBV6-1
CDR3: CASSRGVYTGELFF; J: TRBJ2-2; D: .; V: TRBV11-3
CDR3: CASSPPGTNQPQHF; J: TRBJ1-5; D: .; V: TRBV12-3/TRBV12-4
CDR3: CASSPQTNYGYTF; J: TRBJ1-2; D: .; V: TRBV12-3/TRBV12-4
CDR3: CASSRPGLLIYNEQFF; J: TRBJ2-1; D: TRBD2; V: TRBV7-2
CDR3: CASSPAGQGVNNGYTF; J: TRBJ1-2; D: .; V: TRBV2
CDR3: CASSLSPGFVYEQYF; J: TRBJ2-7; D: .; V: TRBV11-2
CDR3: CASSSPVETGELFF; J: TRBJ2-2; D: .; V: TRBV5-1
CDR3: CASSLAQLSTDTQYF; J: TRBJ2-3; D: .; V: TRBV5-1
CDR3: CASSREGTGELFF; J: TRBJ2-2; D: .; V: TRBV5-1
CDR3: CASSLLAGGSNEQFF; J: TRBJ2-1; D: TRBD2; V: TRBV12-3/TRBV12-4
CDR3: CASSAPGLRDEQYF; J: TRBJ2-7; D: .; V: TRBV25-1
CDR3: CASSPNSGTQGHGELFF; J: TRBJ2-2; D: .; V: TRBV12-3/TRBV12-4
CDR3: CASREGATTYEQYF; J: TRBJ2-7; D: TRBD1; V: TRBV19
CDR3: CASSLPGAQGYNEQFF; J: TRBJ2-1; D: .; V: TRBV5-6
CDR3: CASSHPAGRTEAFF; J: TRBJ1-1; D: .; V: TRBV11-2
CDR3: CASSAGLAVYNEQFF; J: TRBJ2-1; D: TRBD2; V: TRBV6-1